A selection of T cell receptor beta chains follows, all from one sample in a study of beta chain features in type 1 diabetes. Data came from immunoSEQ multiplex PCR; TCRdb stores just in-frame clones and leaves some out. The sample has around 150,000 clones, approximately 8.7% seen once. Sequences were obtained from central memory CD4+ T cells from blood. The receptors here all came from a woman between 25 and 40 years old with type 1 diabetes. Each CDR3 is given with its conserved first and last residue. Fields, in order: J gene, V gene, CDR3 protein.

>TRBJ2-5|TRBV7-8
CASSGTSRETQYF
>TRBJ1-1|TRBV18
CASSPGRALNTEAFF
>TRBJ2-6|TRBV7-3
CASSLRGLISGANVLTF
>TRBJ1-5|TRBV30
CAWSVGMGQGNQPQHF
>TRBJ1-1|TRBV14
CASSGGVNTEAFF
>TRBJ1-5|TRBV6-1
CASSEGRMSRDNQPQHF
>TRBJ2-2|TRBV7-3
CASSFYTGELFF
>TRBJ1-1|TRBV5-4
CASRDASRDRPNTEAFF
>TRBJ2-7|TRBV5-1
CASSSNLAGLSYEQYF
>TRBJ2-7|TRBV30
CAWSQDGQGAREQYF
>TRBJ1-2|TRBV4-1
CASSQPGGGNYGYTF
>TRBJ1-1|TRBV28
CASGDSMNTEAFF
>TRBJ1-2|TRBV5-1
CASRRDSSNYGYTF
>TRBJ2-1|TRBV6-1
CASSEGLAGVAQFF
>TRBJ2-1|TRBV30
CAWSLLAGGGGEQFF
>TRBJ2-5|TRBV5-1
CASSPGLAGAETQYF
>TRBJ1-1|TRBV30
CAWSGFVTNTEAFF
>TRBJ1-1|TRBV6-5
CASSPGLEAFF
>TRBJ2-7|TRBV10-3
CAISGRDRGRPGYEQYF
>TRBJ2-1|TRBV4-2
CASSQDFSASGRNEQFF
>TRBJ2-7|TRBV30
CAWSLVLAGVTGEQYF
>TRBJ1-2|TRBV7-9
CASSDRPYGYTF
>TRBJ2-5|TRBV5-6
CASSATSPETQYF
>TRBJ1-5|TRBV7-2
CASSGRQGRQPQHF
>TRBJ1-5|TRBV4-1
CASSQDGGGGLSNQPQHF
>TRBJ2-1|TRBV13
CASSHKWGQGDEQFF
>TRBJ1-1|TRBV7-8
CASIEKTGYTEAFF
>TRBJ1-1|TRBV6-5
CASRPDSSNTEAFF